What follows are 25 T cell receptor beta chains derived from one specimen sequenced in a study of blood T cells in healthy people across ages. PCR was performed a second time for 7 to 11 cycles using a sample-barcoded 5' primer and a J-beta primer mix. MiXCR, applied by TCRdb to the 5' RACE reads, yields one record per CDR3 protein. The sample shows fewer than 1.5 million distinct CDR3 sequences, around 39% of them seen only once. Sequencing was carried out using blood. Every receptor here comes from a woman aged 18-30 years in good health.

V and J are TRBV28 and TRBJ1-5, with TRBD1 identical over 7 bases. Germline-derived CDR1 and CDR2 are MDHEN and SYDVKM. J gave up 11 bases and V 7 bases, and 8 bases lay outside the gene matches. CDR3 size: 12 residues. CDR3 region: CASTPGGIAQHF. CDR3 sequence (DNA): TGTGCCAGCACCCCAGGGGGTATTGCCCAGCATTTT.

The chain carries TRBV5-1 and TRBJ2-5; D is perhaps TRBD2 (6 bases). The germline V and J ends were trimmed by 4 bases and 11 bases, with 18 bases remaining between them. CDR1 and CDR2 (germline): SGHRS, YFSETQ. The CDR3 totals 13 residues. The CDR3 region is CASSMRNGGEQYF. The DNA of the CDR3 is TGCGCCAGCAGCATGCGGAACGGGGGTGAGCAGTACTTC.

The chain couples TRBV27 to TRBJ1-5, with D maybe TRBD1 (5 bases). The CDR3 covers 15 residues. In germline, CDR1 is MNHEY, CDR2 SMNVEV (reference sequence). V lost 6 bases to trimming and J lost 11 bases, with 23 bases between them. CDR3 protein: CASSLEGTPPLAQHF. The CDR3 DNA sequence: TGTGCCAGCAGCCTCGAAGGGACGCCACCTCTAGCCCAGCATTTT.

The rearrangement uses TRBV3-1 and TRBJ2-3, with D possibly TRBD2 on 5 matching bases. The V and J ends lost 4 bases and 4 bases respectively, with 12 bases between them. The CDR3 is made up of 14 amino acids. CDR1 LGHDT and CDR2 YNNKEL come from the germline V gene (reference sequence). CDR3 residues: CASSLSQLADTQYF. In DNA form, the CDR3 reads TGTGCCAGCAGCCTTTCTCAACTAGCAGATACGCAGTATTTT.

The chain joins TRBV24-1 to TRBJ1-2; no clear D. Looked up from germline, CDR1 is KGHDR and CDR2 is SFDVKD. CDR3 length: 13 amino acids. V lost 2 bases and J lost 7, with 10 bases in between. The CDR3 DNA reads TGTGCCACCAGTGATTGGGCAGATTCTGGCTACACCTTC. This translates into CATSDWADSGYTF.

This chain links TRBV15 with TRBJ1-1; D call uncertain. Germline V CDR1 and CDR2: LNHNV, YYDKDF (reference sequence). The CDR3 has 14 amino acids. Trimming cost V 0 bases and J 1 base, with 6 bases left between them. CDR3 bases: TGTGCCACCAGCAGAGATACGGGGAACACTGAAGCTTTCTTT. It is translated as CATSRDTGNTEAFF.

This clonotype was found a few times. This sequence joins TRBV5-1 and TRBJ2-7; maybe TRBD2 (6 bases). The CDR3 length is 15 residues. V was trimmed by 3 bases and J by 2 bases, leaving 15 bases between them. The germline gives CDR1 SGHRS, CDR2 YFSETQ. The DNA of the CDR3 is TGCGCCAGCAGCTCGACCTTACTAGCAGCCTACGAGCAGTACTTC. It encodes CASSSTLLAAYEQYF.

The gene calls are TRBV12-3 or TRBV12-4 and TRBJ2-5; D possibly corresponds to TRBD2 (5 bases). CDR3 length: 13 amino acids. Trimming took off 2 bases at V and 9 bases at J, with 13 bases between the two ends. In DNA form, the CDR3 reads TGTGCCAGCAGTTTATCGGGGAGCTCGTCCCAGTACTTC. The encoded protein is CASSLSGSSSQYF.

V and J are TRBV6-4 and TRBJ2-3; perhaps D is TRBD1 or TRBD2 (5 bases each). Trimming cost V 6 bases and J 6 bases, with 25 bases left between them. CDR1 and CDR2 (germline): MRHNA, SNTAGT. The CDR3 is 17 residues long. As DNA, the CDR3 is TGTGCCAGCAGCCTAGACCCGGCAGGGACCAATGGGGATACGCAGTATTTT. Its protein is CASSLDPAGTNGDTQYF.

This clonotype was observed once. One end of the junction fails to match germline, which may point to a read error. V is TRBV11-1 and J is TRBJ2-7; D may be TRBD2 (6 bases). The CDR3 length is 15 residues. CDR1 and CDR2 (germline): SGHAT, FQDESV (reference sequence). The CDR3 sequence is CSSSATIRAGNEQYF. CDR3 DNA: TGTTCCAGCAGCGCGACAATCAGGGCGGGGAACGAGCAGTACTTC.

This clonotype was detected a few times. The chain joins TRBV25-1 to TRBJ2-1, with D unresolved. There are 10 residues in the CDR3. V shed 6 bases and J shed 6 bases, with 3 bases lying between them. CDR1 and CDR2 from the germline V gene are MGHDK and SYGVNS. The CDR3 here is CASRPNEQFF. The CDR3, as DNA: TGTGCCAGCAGGCCCAATGAGCAGTTCTTC.

The sample holds a few counts of this clonotype. This chain connects TRBV12-3 or TRBV12-4 to TRBJ2-1, with 7 bases that match TRBD1. The length of the CDR3 is 15 residues. J gave up 7 bases and V 6 bases, and 12 bases lay outside the gene matches. CDR3 coding DNA: TGTGCCAGCAGCCCGACAGGGAAGGTGGGTAATGAGCAGTTCTTC. It specifies CASSPTGKVGNEQFF.

A note on this clonotype: This may come from a read error, since a much larger clone is one base off. The chain recombines TRBV27 with TRBJ1-3; unclear D gene. The CDR3 totals 15 residues. V shed 2 bases and J shed 2 bases, with 10 bases lying between them. In germline, CDR1 is MNHEY, CDR2 SMNVEV (reference sequence). The CDR3 DNA sequence: TGTGCCAGCAGTTTAGCCGGGCAGGCTGGAAACACCATATATTTT. Translated: CASSLAGQAGNTIYF.

In this sample, this clonotype turned up many times. The chain recombines TRBV29-1 with TRBJ2-7; no clear D gene. The CDR3 spans 14 residues. Germline V CDR1 and CDR2: SQVTM, ANQGSEA. V lost 0 bases and J 2 bases, leaving 11 bases between the germline ends. The DNA of the CDR3 is TGCAGCGTTGAAGATCTTTGGTCGCCCTACGAGCAGTACTTC. Translated, it gives CSVEDLWSPYEQYF.

The V and J genes are TRBV10-3 and TRBJ1-5, with 8 bases lining up with TRBD1. CDR3 size: 14 residues. The J segment lost 5 bases and the V segment lost 5 bases, leaving 5 bases of the junction unmatched. CDR1 is ENHRY and CDR2 is SYGVKD in the germline V gene. The CDR3 protein is CAISRTGRDQPQHF. CDR3 in DNA: TGTGCCATCAGTCGGACAGGGCGGGATCAGCCCCAGCATTTT.

This clonotype was detected only a few times. V and J are TRBV4-3 and TRBJ1-6, with D unclear. The V gene lost 1 base and the J gene lost 6 bases, with 10 bases spanning the gap. Germline assignment: CDR1 LGHNA and CDR2 YSLEER. The CDR3 spans 15 residues. Here the CDR3 DNA reads TGCGCCAGCAGCCAAGGAACAGCGACTAATTCACCCCTCCACTTT. Residues: CASSQGTATNSPLHF.

V is TRBV15 and J is TRBJ1-2; perhaps TRBD1 as D (6 bases). CDR3 length: 16 residues. The ends were cut back, 0 bases at V and 5 bases at J, with 16 bases in the middle. CDR1 LNHNV and CDR2 YYDKDF come from the germline V gene (reference sequence). The CDR3: CATSRDDSRGPYGYTF. CDR3 DNA sequence: TGTGCCACCAGCAGAGATGATAGTCGGGGGCCTTATGGCTACACCTTC.

The chain couples TRBV7-2 to TRBJ1-2; tentative D call: TRBD1 (6 bases). CDR3 size: 14 residues. Trimming cost V 3 bases and J 6 bases, with 14 bases left between them. Germline values: CDR1 SGHTA, CDR2 FQGNSA. The CDR3 bases are TGTGCCAGCAGCTTCACAGGGATTGGGGATGGCTACACCTTC. Translation: CASSFTGIGDGYTF.

This clonotype was recorded a few times. The V call is TRBV20-1, the J call TRBJ2-5, with 9 nucleotides matching TRBD2. CDR3 length: 14 amino acids. With 5 bases clipped from V and 2 bases from J, the junction kept 6 bases outside the gene matches. In germline, CDR1 is DFQATT, CDR2 SNEGSKA (reference sequence). CDR3 sequence reads: CSAHGGLAQETQYF. The CDR3 DNA reads as TGCAGTGCTCATGGGGGACTAGCTCAAGAGACCCAGTACTTC.

The chain has TRBV4-1 and TRBJ2-7; D ambiguous. V lost 4 bases to trimming and J lost 7 bases, with 14 bases between them. The CDR3 spans 13 residues. Germline V gives CDR1 MGHRA, CDR2 YSYEKL. The CDR3 protein is CASSRASYNEQYF. The CDR3 nucleotides are TGCGCCAGCAGCCGCGCATCCTACAATGAGCAGTACTTC.

In the case of this clonotype: One end of the junction fails to match germline, which may point to a read error. The chain recombines TRBV6-1 with TRBJ1-5, with D perhaps TRBD1 (5 bases). Germline assignment: CDR1 MNHNS and CDR2 SASEGT. CDR3 length equals 14 residues. CDR3 nucleotide sequence: TGTGCCAGCCTGGGGGGGAATAGCAATCGGCCCCAGCATTTT. Amino acid sequence: CASLGGNSNRPQHF.

The chain has TRBV29-1 and TRBJ1-1; 11 nucleotides agree with TRBD1. The CDR3 has 14 amino acids. Germline V CDR1 and CDR2: SQVTM, ANQGSEA. With 4 bases clipped from V and 4 bases from J, the junction kept 5 bases outside the gene matches. The CDR3 region is CSVGRDRGSTEAFF. CDR3 DNA sequence: TGCAGCGTTGGGCGGGACAGGGGGAGCACTGAAGCTTTCTTT.

This clonotype has a handful of counts. V is TRBV12-3 or TRBV12-4 and J is TRBJ2-3; D gene ambiguous. CDR3 length: 12 amino acids. Deletions cut 6 bases from V and 7 bases from J, with 11 bases between. The CDR3 spells CASSMLPNTQYF. The DNA of the CDR3 is TGTGCCAGCAGCATGTTACCCAATACGCAGTATTTT.

This clonotype appeared a few times. CDR3 DNA: TGTGCCAGCAGCGATGGCCTGGGAATGCTGGCCTACGAGCAGTACTTC. It encodes CASSDGLGMLAYEQYF. The chain is built from TRBV11-2 and TRBJ2-7; no clear D gene. V lost 5 bases to trimming and J lost 2 bases, with 19 bases between them. Germline CDR1 reads SGHAT; CDR2 reads FQNNGV. The CDR3 covers 16 residues.

About this clonotype: A much larger clonotype is one base distant, so this may be a read error. The chain is built from TRBV4-1 and TRBJ2-1; TRBD2 matches 7 bases. This CDR3 is built from 12 residues. Per the germline V gene, CDR1 is MGHRA and CDR2 is YSYEKL. After removal of 4 bases from V and 15 bases from J, the junction contained 9 bases not matched to a gene. In DNA form, the CDR3 reads TGCGCCAGCAGCCCCCGGGGGGAGGTCGTGTTCTTC. As protein: CASSPRGEVVFF.